A selection of T cell receptor beta chains follows, all from one sample in a study of cytomegalovirus exposure and HLA in healthy donors. TCRdb's copy holds only in-frame clones and misses some; the assay was immunoSEQ multiplex PCR. The sample comprises approximately 130,000 clones, 65% to 90% of which are singletons, and less than 1.5% rests with the top ten. Sequencing was performed on PBMCs. The receptors stem from a girl aged 2 to 10 in good health and CMV-seronegative. Each CDR3 is given with its conserved first and last residue. A D gene is named only where the DNA matches it firmly. Clone size is stated in some rows and not others, as once, few, many or a class when expanded.

clone_size	j_call	d_call	v_call	cdr3_aa	cdr3_nt
once	TRBJ2-1	.	TRBV13	CASSLGSGEQFF	TGTGCCAGCAGCTTGGGTTCGGGTGAGCAGTTCTTC
few	TRBJ2-3	TRBD2	TRBV7-9	CASSSYSGGAIDTQYF	TGTGCCAGCAGCTCGTATAGCGGGGGGGCAATAGATACGCAGTATTTT
.	TRBJ1-1	TRBD1	TRBV7-3	CASSLTPTGISTEAFF	TGTGCCAGCAGCTTAACGCCGACAGGGATAAGCACTGAAGCTTTCTTT
.	TRBJ2-6	.	TRBV7-8	CASSPTGLTSGANVLTF	TGTGCCAGCAGTCCTACGGGGTTGACATCTGGGGCCAACGTCCTGACTTTC
.	TRBJ2-7	TRBD1	TRBV28	CASFPTGSSYEQYF	TGTGCCAGCTTCCCGACAGGGAGCTCCTACGAGCAGTACTTC
.	TRBJ1-1	TRBD1	TRBV29-1	CSVNPQGVGTEAFF	TGCAGCGTTAATCCACAGGGGGTTGGCACTGAAGCTTTCTTT
.	TRBJ2-2	TRBD1	TRBV30	CASVGQGAWFAGELFF	TGTGCCTCCGTGGGACAGGGGGCTTGGTTCGCCGGGGAGCTGTTTTTT
.	TRBJ2-1	TRBD1	TRBV2	CASSEAGGTGGADEQFF	TGTGCCAGCAGTGAAGCGGGAGGGACAGGGGGCGCAGATGAGCAGTTCTTC
.	TRBJ1-3	.	TRBV5-6	CASSYRRGGNTIYF	TGTGCCAGCAGCTACCGGCGAGGGGGAAACACCATATATTTT
.	TRBJ2-3	TRBD2	TRBV5-6	CASSLGVLAGTTDTQYF	TGTGCCAGCAGCTTGGGGGTACTAGCGGGTACCACAGATACGCAGTATTTT
.	TRBJ2-1	TRBD2	TRBV10-3	CAISSSGTHNEQFF	TGTGCCATCAGTTCTAGCGGGACGCACAATGAGCAGTTCTTC
.	TRBJ2-5	TRBD2	TRBV4-1	CASSQTGISGRAPAGETQYF	TGCGCCAGCAGCCAGACAGGGATTAGCGGGAGGGCCCCGGCGGGTGAGACCCAGTACTTC
once	TRBJ1-4	.	TRBV5-1	CASRAGGTSNEKLFF	TGCGCCAGCAGAGCGGGGGGGACCTCAAACGAAAAACTGTTTTTT
.	TRBJ2-7	.	TRBV21-1	CASSIRQAWEQYF	TGTGCCAGCAGCATTCGACAGGCCTGGGAGCAGTACTTC
.	TRBJ2-4	TRBD1	TRBV13	CASSAIGTGTDLAKNIQYF	TGTGCCAGCAGCGCGATCGGGACAGGGACCGACTTAGCCAAAAACATTCAGTACTTC